These 7 T cell receptor beta chains were sequenced from one sample in a study of human T cells and chemical hapten exposure. Time point here: patch test 3, about 24 weeks after DPC sensitization. Treatment given: therapeutic diphenylcyclopropenone sensitization with weekly scalp DPC. Each CDR3 protein is one row after TCRdb ran MiXCR on the RACE reads. The sample has tens of thousands of distinct CDR3 sequences, 11% seen once. Sample: whole blood, taken in connection with sensitization to the hapten diphenylcyclopropenone (DPC). The receptor set was obtained from a woman aged 50 to 65 with alopecia areata. Some clones in this sample may be carry-over from other donors' samples.

This clonotype was picked up a small number of times. This rearrangement joins TRBV29-1 to TRBJ2-3; TRBD1 agrees at 8 bases. This CDR3 has 14 residues. The germline V gene encodes CDR1 SQVTM and CDR2 ANQGSEA. V shed 7 bases, J shed 2 bases, and the junction held 8 bases outside the gene matches. Here the CDR3 DNA reads TGCAGCGCAGGACAGGGAAGGGCCACAGATACGCAGTATTTT. This codes for CSAGQGRATDTQYF.

This clonotype was found a few times. The chain couples TRBV18 to TRBJ1-3, with no clear D. CDR3 length: 14 residues. Trimming took off 2 bases at V and 4 bases at J, with 9 bases between the two ends. Germline assignment: CDR1 KGHSH and CDR2 LQKENI. The CDR3 bases are TGTGCCAGCTCACCAGATGAGGTCGGAAACACCATATATTTT. It specifies CASSPDEVGNTIYF.

A few counts support this clonotype. The V and J genes are TRBV4-2 and TRBJ2-1; 12 bases fit TRBD2. Trimming at V came to 3 bases and at J to 9 bases, leaving 9 bases not matched to a gene. The CDR3 has 16 residues. CDR1 is LGHNA and CDR2 is YNFKEQ in the germline V gene. The CDR3: CASSQSGLAGVGEQFF. Written as DNA, the CDR3 is TGTGCCAGCAGCCAGTCGGGACTAGCGGGTGTCGGTGAGCAGTTCTTC.

The chain has TRBV14 and TRBJ1-2, with D hard to call. The CDR3 is 15 amino acids. The germline V and J ends were trimmed by 3 bases and 2 bases, with 13 bases remaining between them. Germline assignment: CDR1 SGHDN and CDR2 FVKESK. CDR3 DNA: TGTGCCAGCAGCCACAAGAGCGGCCGAAACTATGGCTACACCTTC. Translating gives CASSHKSGRNYGYTF.

This clonotype has more than one count but fewer than ten. V and J are TRBV4-1 and TRBJ2-2; D gene ambiguous. Trimming stripped 2 bases from V and 5 bases from J, with 12 bases between. The CDR3 has 15 amino acids. Germline V gives CDR1 MGHRA, CDR2 YSYEKL. The CDR3 loop is CASSQQSRSTGELFF. CDR3 in DNA: TGCGCCAGCAGCCAACAGTCGAGGAGTACCGGGGAGCTGTTTTTT.

This clonotype was recorded a few times. The V call is TRBV4-3, the J call TRBJ2-3; 9 nucleotides match TRBD2. The CDR3 totals 19 residues. The germline gives CDR1 LGHNA, CDR2 YSLEER. The V segment lost 1 base and the J segment 7 bases; nucleotides outside the gene matches: 18. In DNA, the CDR3 is TGCGCCAGCAGCCAAGTAGGTGGAGGACTAGCGAGGGCACGCCATACGCAGTATTTT. It translates to CASSQVGGGLARARHTQYF.

This clonotype appeared many times. V is TRBV12-3 or TRBV12-4 and J is TRBJ2-7; D is ambiguous. Trimming took 6 bases from V and 0 from J, leaving 12 bases between them. The CDR3 totals 14 residues. The CDR3 coding sequence is TGTGCCAGCAGCCCCCTCTTGAGCTCCTACGAGCAGTACTTC. This gives the protein CASSPLLSSYEQYF.